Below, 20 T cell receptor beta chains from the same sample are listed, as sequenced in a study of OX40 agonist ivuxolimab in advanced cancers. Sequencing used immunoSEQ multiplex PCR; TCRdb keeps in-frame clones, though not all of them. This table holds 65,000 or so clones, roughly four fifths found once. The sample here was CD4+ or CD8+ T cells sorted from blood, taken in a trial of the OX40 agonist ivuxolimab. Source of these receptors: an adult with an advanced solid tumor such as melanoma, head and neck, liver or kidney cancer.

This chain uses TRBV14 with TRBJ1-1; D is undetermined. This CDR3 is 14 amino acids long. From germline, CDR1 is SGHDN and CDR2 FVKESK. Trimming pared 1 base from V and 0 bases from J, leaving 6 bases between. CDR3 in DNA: TGTGCCAGCAGCCAAGTTTCTGTGAACACTGAAGCTTTCTTT. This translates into CASSQVSVNTEAFF.

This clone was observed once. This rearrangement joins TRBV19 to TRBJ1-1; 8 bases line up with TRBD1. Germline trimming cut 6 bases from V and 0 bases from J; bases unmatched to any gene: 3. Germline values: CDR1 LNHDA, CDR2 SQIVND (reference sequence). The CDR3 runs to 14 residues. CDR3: CASRQQGVNTEAFF. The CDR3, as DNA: TGTGCCAGTAGGCAACAGGGGGTGAACACTGAAGCTTTCTTT.

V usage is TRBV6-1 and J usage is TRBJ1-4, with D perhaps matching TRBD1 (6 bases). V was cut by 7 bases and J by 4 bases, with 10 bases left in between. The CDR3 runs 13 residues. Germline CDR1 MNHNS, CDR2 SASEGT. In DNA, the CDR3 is TGTGCCAGCACCGGGACAAATAATGAAAAACTGTTTTTT. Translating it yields CASTGTNNEKLFF.

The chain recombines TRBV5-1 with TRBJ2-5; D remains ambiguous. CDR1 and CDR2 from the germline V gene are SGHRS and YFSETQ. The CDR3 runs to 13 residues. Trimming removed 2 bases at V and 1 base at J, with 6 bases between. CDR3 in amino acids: CASSFESQETQYF. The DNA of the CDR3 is TGCGCCAGCAGCTTCGAATCCCAAGAGACCCAGTACTTC.

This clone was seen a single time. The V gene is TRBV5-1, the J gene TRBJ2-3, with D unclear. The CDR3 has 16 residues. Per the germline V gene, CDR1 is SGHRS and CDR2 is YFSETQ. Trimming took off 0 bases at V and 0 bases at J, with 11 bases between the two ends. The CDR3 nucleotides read TGCGCCAGCAGCTTGGGGTCTGTGAGAAGCACAGATACGCAGTATTTT. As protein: CASSLGSVRSTDTQYF.

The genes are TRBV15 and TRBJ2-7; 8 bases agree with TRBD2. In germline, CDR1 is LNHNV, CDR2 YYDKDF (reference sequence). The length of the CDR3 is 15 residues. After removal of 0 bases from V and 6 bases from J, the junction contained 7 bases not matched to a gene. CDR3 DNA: TGTGCCACCAGCAGAGATGGGGCGGGGGGTCGCGAGCAGTACTTC. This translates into CATSRDGAGGREQYF.

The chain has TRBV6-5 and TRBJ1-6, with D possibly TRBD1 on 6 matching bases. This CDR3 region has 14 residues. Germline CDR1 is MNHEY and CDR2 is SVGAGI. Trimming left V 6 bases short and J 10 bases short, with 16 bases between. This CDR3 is CASRIGQSISPLHF. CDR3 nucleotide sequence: TGTGCCAGCAGGATAGGACAGTCAATATCACCCCTCCACTTT.

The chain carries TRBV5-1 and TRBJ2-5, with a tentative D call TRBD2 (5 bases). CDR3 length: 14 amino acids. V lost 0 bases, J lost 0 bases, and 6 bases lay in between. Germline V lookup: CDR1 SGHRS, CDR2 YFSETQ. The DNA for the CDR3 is TGCGCCAGCAGCTTGGCCGGGGACCAAGAGACCCAGTACTTC. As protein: CASSLAGDQETQYF.

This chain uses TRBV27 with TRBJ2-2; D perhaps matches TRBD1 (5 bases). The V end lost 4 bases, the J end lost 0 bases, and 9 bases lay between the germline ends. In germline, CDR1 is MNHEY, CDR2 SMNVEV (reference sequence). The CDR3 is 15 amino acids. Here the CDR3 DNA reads TGTGCCAGCAGTTACGACAGAGCGAACACCGGGGAGCTGTTTTTT. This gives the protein CASSYDRANTGELFF.

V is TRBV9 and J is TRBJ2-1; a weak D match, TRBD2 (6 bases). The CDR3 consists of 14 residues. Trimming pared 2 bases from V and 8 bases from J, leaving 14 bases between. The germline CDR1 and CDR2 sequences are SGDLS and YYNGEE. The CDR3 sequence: CASSVFGGSHEQFF. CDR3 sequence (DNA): TGTGCCAGCAGCGTGTTCGGGGGTTCCCATGAGCAGTTCTTC.

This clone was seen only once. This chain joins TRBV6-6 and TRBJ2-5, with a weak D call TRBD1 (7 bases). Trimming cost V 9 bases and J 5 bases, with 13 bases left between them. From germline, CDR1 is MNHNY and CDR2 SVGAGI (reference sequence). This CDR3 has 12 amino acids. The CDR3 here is CASQGGLETQYF. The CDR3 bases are TGTGCCAGTCAGGGGGGATTGGAGACCCAGTACTTC.

For the CDR3, the DNA is TGTGCCAGCAGCAAGTCCGTGAACTCTGGAAACACCATATATTTT. Its protein is CASSKSVNSGNTIYF. This sequence joins TRBV7-6 and TRBJ1-3; no clear D. V dropped 5 bases and J dropped 0 bases, with 11 bases sitting between them. CDR3 length equals 15 residues. Germline CDR1 is SGHVS and CDR2 is FNYEAQ.

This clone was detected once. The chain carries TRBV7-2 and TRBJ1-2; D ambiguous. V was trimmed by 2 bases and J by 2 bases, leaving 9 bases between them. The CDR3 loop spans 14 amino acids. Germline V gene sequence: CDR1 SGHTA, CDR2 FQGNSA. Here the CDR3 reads CASSLNSINYGYTF. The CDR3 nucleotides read TGTGCCAGCAGCTTAAACTCGATCAACTATGGCTACACCTTC.

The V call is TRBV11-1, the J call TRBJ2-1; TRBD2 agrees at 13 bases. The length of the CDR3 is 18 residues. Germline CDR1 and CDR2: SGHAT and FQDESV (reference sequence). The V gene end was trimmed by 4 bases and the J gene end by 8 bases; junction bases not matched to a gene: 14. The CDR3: CASSSSGLAGVSRDEQFF. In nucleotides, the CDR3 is TGTGCCAGCAGCTCCTCAGGACTAGCGGGGGTGTCGAGGGATGAGCAGTTCTTC.

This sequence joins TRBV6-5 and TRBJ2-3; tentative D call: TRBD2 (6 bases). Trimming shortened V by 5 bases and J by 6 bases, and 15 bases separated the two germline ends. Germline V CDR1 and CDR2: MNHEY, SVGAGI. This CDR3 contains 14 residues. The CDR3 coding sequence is TGTGCCAGCAGTGGGGGGACGACGGGGGATACGCAGTATTTT. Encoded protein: CASSGGTTGDTQYF.

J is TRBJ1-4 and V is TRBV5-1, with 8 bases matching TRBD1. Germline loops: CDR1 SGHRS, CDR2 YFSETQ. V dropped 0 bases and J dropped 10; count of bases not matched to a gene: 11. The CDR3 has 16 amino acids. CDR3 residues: CASSLGTGSSLGKLFF. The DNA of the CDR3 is TGCGCCAGCAGCTTGGGGACAGGGTCGTCTTTGGGAAAACTGTTTTTT. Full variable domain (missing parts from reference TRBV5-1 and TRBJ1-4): KAGVTQTPRYLIKTRGQQVTLSCSPISGHRSVSWYQQTPGQGLQFLFEYFSETQRNKGNFPGRFSGRQFSNSRSEMNVSTLELGDSALYLCASSLGTGSSLGKLFFGSGTQLSVL.

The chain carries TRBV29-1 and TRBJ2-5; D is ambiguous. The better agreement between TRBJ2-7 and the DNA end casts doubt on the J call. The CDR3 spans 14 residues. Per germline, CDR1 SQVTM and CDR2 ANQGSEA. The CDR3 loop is CSVEALGGSYEQYF. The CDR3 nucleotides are TGCAGCGTTGAAGCCCTAGGCGGCTCCTACGAGCAGTACTTC.

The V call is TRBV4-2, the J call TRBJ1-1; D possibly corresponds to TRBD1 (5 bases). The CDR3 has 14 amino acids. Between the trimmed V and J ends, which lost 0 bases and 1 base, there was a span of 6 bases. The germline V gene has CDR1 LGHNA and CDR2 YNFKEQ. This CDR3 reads CASSQEGRNTEAFF. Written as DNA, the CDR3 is TGTGCCAGCAGCCAAGAGGGACGGAACACTGAAGCTTTCTTT.

The CDR3: CASSRMVYNSPLHF. The CDR3 DNA is TGTGCCAGCAGTAGGATGGTCTATAATTCACCCCTCCACTTT. The rearrangement links TRBV6-5 to TRBJ1-6, with D unresolved. Trimming stripped 5 bases from V and 3 bases from J, with 8 bases between. CDR3 size: 14 residues. Germline CDR1 is MNHEY and CDR2 is SVGAGI.

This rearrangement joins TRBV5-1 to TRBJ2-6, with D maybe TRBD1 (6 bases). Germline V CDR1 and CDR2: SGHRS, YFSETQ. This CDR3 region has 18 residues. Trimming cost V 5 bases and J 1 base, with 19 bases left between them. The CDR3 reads CASSLIPGEVSGANVLTF. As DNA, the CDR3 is TGCGCCAGCAGTTTAATCCCAGGGGAAGTGTCTGGGGCCAACGTCCTGACTTTC.